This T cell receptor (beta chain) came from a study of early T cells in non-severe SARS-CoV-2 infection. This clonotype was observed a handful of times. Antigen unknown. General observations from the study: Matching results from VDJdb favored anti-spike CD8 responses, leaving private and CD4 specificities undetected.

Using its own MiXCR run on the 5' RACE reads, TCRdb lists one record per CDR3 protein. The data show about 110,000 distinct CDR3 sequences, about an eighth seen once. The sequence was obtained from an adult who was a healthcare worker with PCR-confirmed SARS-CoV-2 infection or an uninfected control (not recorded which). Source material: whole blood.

For the CDR3, the DNA is TGTGCCAGCAGTTTATTCCGGCTAGCGGGAGGGTCCCTCGCGAACACCGGGGAGCTGTTTTTT. Its protein is CASSLFRLAGGSLANTGELFF. This sequence joins TRBV12-3 or TRBV12-4 and TRBJ2-2; 12 positions agree with TRBD2. There are 21 residues in the CDR3. Trimming took 2 bases from V and 0 from J; bases not matched to a gene: 13.